This record looks at one T cell receptor (beta chain) sequence and its context. The data were obtained in a study of blood T cells in healthy people across ages. Alongside a J-beta primer mix, a sample-barcoded 5' primer served in a second PCR lasting about 7 to 12 cycles. TCRdb ran MiXCR on the 5' RACE reads and lists one entry per CDR3 protein. Here the sample spans 1.5 million to 1.8 million distinct CDR3 sequences, less than 45% being singletons. CDR3 length equals 12 residues. V was pared by 1 base and J by 5 bases, with 6 bases between. Germline CDR1 LGHDT, CDR2 YNNKEL (reference sequence). The study isolated at least 6.5 million PBMCs from each sample.

The rearrangement joins TRBV3-1 to TRBJ2-7; no reliable D call. The sequenced sample consisted of blood. The clonotype was recovered from a woman between 18 and 29 years old in good health. The CDR3, as DNA: TGTGCCAGCAGCCAAGCTAAGAACGAGCAGTACTTC. Its protein is CASSQAKNEQYF.